This T cell receptor (beta chain) was documented in a study of beta chain features in type 1 diabetes. Expressed TCRB transcripts got sequenced, as all isolated RNA was reverse transcribed. Sequencing used immunoSEQ multiplex PCR; TCRdb keeps in-frame clones, though not all of them. The sample includes over 40,000 clones, about 50% seen only once; the top ten take 0.25% to 0.3%. The V segment lost 4 bases and the J segment 0 bases; nucleotides outside the gene matches: 11. CDR1 and CDR2 from the germline V gene are SGHTA and FQGNSA. The CDR3 runs 18 residues. V and J are TRBV7-2 and TRBJ2-7; 11 nucleotides line up with TRBD2. The receptor was isolated from a woman in her twenties or thirties in good health. The sequenced sample was stem cell memory CD4+ T cells from blood. CDR3 bases: TGTGCCAGCAGCTCCAGAGGGGGGGGGACTAGCGGCTCCTACGAGCAGTACTTC. It translates to CASSSRGGGTSGSYEQYF.